This entry describes one T cell receptor (beta chain). What it binds is not known. There are 11 residues in the CDR3. V was pared by 4 bases and J by 8 bases, with 11 bases between. Germline CDR1 and CDR2: GTSNPN and SVGIG (reference sequence). Noted treatment: oral pan-JAK inhibitor, 5-10 mg twice daily. This record comes from a study of CD8+ T cells in alopecia areata. Looking at the study overall: Tofacitinib dosing lasted 6 to 18 months, which was then followed by 6 months off drug.

General study points: Affected lesional scalp, above all in alopecia totalis/universalis, was more clonal than normal scalp. Many of the expanded lesional clones endured in scalp and blood while on tofacitinib.

The sequencing template was cDNA reverse transcribed from extracted RNA. Sequencing used immunoSEQ multiplex PCR; TCRdb keeps in-frame clones, though not all of them. The profile shows 200,000 to 250,000 clones, under 70% of them singletons. This sequence joins TRBV30 and TRBJ1-2, with unresolved D. This TCR was sampled from a human donor with alopecia areata. The sequencing here drew on CD4+ T cells sorted from blood, taken at week 4, from a patient treated with tofacitinib. CDR3 coding DNA: TGTGCCTGGACCGGCCTAGAAGGCTACACCTTC. Translated: CAWTGLEGYTF.